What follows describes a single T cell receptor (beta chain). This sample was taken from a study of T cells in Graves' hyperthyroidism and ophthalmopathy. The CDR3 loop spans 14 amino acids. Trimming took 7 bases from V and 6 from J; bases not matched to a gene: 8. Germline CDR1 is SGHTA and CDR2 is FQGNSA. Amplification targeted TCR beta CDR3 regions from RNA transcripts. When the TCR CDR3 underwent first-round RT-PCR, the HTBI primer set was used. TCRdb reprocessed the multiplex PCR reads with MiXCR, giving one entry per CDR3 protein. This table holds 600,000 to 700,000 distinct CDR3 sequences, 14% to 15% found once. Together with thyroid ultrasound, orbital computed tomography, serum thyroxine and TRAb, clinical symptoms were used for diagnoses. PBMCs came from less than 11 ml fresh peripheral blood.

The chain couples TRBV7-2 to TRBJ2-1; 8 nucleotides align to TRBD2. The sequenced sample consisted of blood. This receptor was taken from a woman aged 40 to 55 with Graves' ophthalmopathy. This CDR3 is CASNFISGGNEQFF. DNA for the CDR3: TGTGCCAGCAACTTTATCAGCGGGGGCAATGAGCAGTTCTTC.